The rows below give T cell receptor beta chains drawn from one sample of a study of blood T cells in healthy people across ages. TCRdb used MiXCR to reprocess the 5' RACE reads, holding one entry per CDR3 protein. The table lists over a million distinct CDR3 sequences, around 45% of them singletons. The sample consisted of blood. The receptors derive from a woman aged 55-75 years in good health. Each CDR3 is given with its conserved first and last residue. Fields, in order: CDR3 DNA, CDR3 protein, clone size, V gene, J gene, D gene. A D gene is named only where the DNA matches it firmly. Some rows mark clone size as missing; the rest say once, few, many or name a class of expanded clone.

cdr3_nt: TGTGCCAGCAGCGAGCGGACAGCTGTGAACACTGAAGCTTTCTTT
cdr3_aa: CASSERTAVNTEAFF
clone_size: .
v_call: TRBV9
j_call: TRBJ1-1
d_call: .

cdr3_nt: TGTGCCAGCGGAGTAGCTCCCGGGGAGCTGTTTTTT
cdr3_aa: CASGVAPGELFF
clone_size: .
v_call: TRBV27
j_call: TRBJ2-2
d_call: .

cdr3_nt: TGTGCCAGCTCCCCGGGAACAAACTCCTACGAGCAGTACTTC
cdr3_aa: CASSPGTNSYEQYF
clone_size: few
v_call: TRBV6-5
j_call: TRBJ2-7
d_call: .

cdr3_nt: TGTGCCAGTAGTACGACTAGCGGCAGCTCCTACGAGCAGTACTTC
cdr3_aa: CASSTTSGSSYEQYF
clone_size: few
v_call: TRBV19
j_call: TRBJ2-7
d_call: TRBD2

cdr3_nt: TGCGCCAGCAGCCAAAACCAGTGGAATACGCAGTATTTT
cdr3_aa: CASSQNQWNTQYF
clone_size: .
v_call: TRBV5-1
j_call: TRBJ2-3
d_call: .

cdr3_nt: TGCAGTGCTAGCGGGCCCGGGCCCAATGAGCAGTTCTTC
cdr3_aa: CSASGPGPNEQFF
clone_size: .
v_call: TRBV20-1
j_call: TRBJ2-1
d_call: .

cdr3_nt: TGTGCCACCAGCAGAGTACAGGGAGTGGAGACCCAGTACTTC
cdr3_aa: CATSRVQGVETQYF
clone_size: .
v_call: TRBV15
j_call: TRBJ2-5
d_call: .

cdr3_nt: TGTGCCAGCAGGGAATCCGGGACAGTGAACACTGAAGCTTTCTTT
cdr3_aa: CASRESGTVNTEAFF
clone_size: .
v_call: TRBV6-5
j_call: TRBJ1-1
d_call: TRBD1

cdr3_nt: TGTGCCAGCAGTTTATATATTAGTGAAGCTTTCTTT
cdr3_aa: CASSLYISEAFF
clone_size: once
v_call: TRBV12-3/TRBV12-4
j_call: TRBJ1-1
d_call: .

cdr3_nt: TGTGCCAGCAGTGACGGACTAGCGATTGGTTACGAGCAGTACTTC
cdr3_aa: CASSDGLAIGYEQYF
clone_size: .
v_call: TRBV6-6
j_call: TRBJ2-7
d_call: TRBD2

cdr3_nt: TGCGCCAGCAGTGAGTCGTTCGTGTCCGAGCAGTACTTC
cdr3_aa: CASSESFVSEQYF
clone_size: .
v_call: TRBV10-1
j_call: TRBJ2-7
d_call: .

cdr3_nt: TGCGCCAGCAGCTTGGTTACCGGGACAGGTTACGGCTACACCTTC
cdr3_aa: CASSLVTGTGYGYTF
clone_size: .
v_call: TRBV5-1
j_call: TRBJ1-2
d_call: TRBD1

cdr3_nt: TGTGCCAGCTCAAGCAGCGTGCCGGGAGTTAAGGAGACCCAGTACTTC
cdr3_aa: CASSSSVPGVKETQYF
clone_size: .
v_call: TRBV18
j_call: TRBJ2-5
d_call: .

cdr3_nt: TGTGCCAGCAGCTTAGAAGGGTCCCTGGGAGACGAGCAGTACTTC
cdr3_aa: CASSLEGSLGDEQYF
clone_size: once
v_call: TRBV7-9
j_call: TRBJ2-7
d_call: .

cdr3_nt: TGTGCCAGCTCACCACCTCAGGAAAACGAGCAGTACTTC
cdr3_aa: CASSPPQENEQYF
clone_size: once
v_call: TRBV18
j_call: TRBJ2-7
d_call: .

cdr3_nt: TGTGCCAGCAGGACGGACGGGGGGGCCACCAATGAGCAGTTCTTC
cdr3_aa: CASRTDGGATNEQFF
clone_size: .
v_call: TRBV2
j_call: TRBJ2-1
d_call: TRBD2

cdr3_nt: TGCAGTGCTAGAGATTGGGGACTTAGAGAGACCCAGTACTTC
cdr3_aa: CSARDWGLRETQYF
clone_size: few
v_call: TRBV20-1
j_call: TRBJ2-5
d_call: .

cdr3_nt: TGCAGTTCAACAGGGGGTACAGCTACGCAGTATTTT
cdr3_aa: CSSTGGTATQYF
clone_size: .
v_call: TRBV20-1
j_call: TRBJ2-3
d_call: TRBD1

cdr3_nt: TGTGCCAGCACTGGACAGGGGGGTGGGAATGAGCAGTACTTC
cdr3_aa: CASTGQGGGNEQYF
clone_size: .
v_call: TRBV6-5
j_call: TRBJ2-7
d_call: TRBD1

cdr3_nt: TGTGCCAGCAGGTTAGCCCAGCAGAGGCACTATGGCTACACCTTC
cdr3_aa: CASRLAQQRHYGYTF
clone_size: .
v_call: TRBV7-2
j_call: TRBJ1-2
d_call: .

cdr3_nt: TGTGCCAGCAGCGTAGCTGGGGTAAACCAAGAGACCCAGTACTTC
cdr3_aa: CASSVAGVNQETQYF
clone_size: .
v_call: TRBV9
j_call: TRBJ2-5
d_call: .

cdr3_nt: TGTGCCATCAGTCCCCGGACTAGCGGGACCTACAATGAGCAGTTCTTC
cdr3_aa: CAISPRTSGTYNEQFF
clone_size: many
v_call: TRBV10-3
j_call: TRBJ2-1
d_call: TRBD2

cdr3_nt: TGTGCCAGCAGTTGGGCTCCCCCAACCTACAATGAGCAGTACTTC
cdr3_aa: CASSWAPPTYNEQYF
clone_size: .
v_call: TRBV12-3/TRBV12-4
j_call: TRBJ2-4
d_call: .

cdr3_nt: TGTGCCAGCAGCTTCCAGACTAGCGGGGCCGGGGATGAGCAGTACTTC
cdr3_aa: CASSFQTSGAGDEQYF
clone_size: .
v_call: TRBV3-1
j_call: TRBJ2-5
d_call: TRBD2

cdr3_nt: TGTGCCAGCAGCCAAGCCCCTCCTGGTGTGGCCAACACCGGGGAGCTGTTTTTT
cdr3_aa: CASSQAPPGVANTGELFF
clone_size: .
v_call: TRBV3-1
j_call: TRBJ2-2
d_call: .

cdr3_nt: TGTGCCAGCAGCCAGCTACAGGGGCTGGGAACTGAAGCTTTCTTT
cdr3_aa: CASSQLQGLGTEAFF
clone_size: .
v_call: TRBV14
j_call: TRBJ1-1
d_call: TRBD1

cdr3_nt: TGTGCCAGCAGCTTATCAGACAGACCCTACGAGCAGTACTTC
cdr3_aa: CASSLSDRPYEQYF
clone_size: .
v_call: TRBV7-9
j_call: TRBJ2-7
d_call: .

cdr3_nt: TGTGCCAGCAGTTTATTATCCGGGACAGCCAATGAGCAGTTCTTC
cdr3_aa: CASSLLSGTANEQFF
clone_size: few
v_call: TRBV27
j_call: TRBJ2-1
d_call: TRBD1

cdr3_nt: TGTGCCAGCAGTCCAAGAGGGACTAGCGTGAGTGTGGGGTTGGACATTCAGTACTTC
cdr3_aa: CASSPRGTSVSVGLDIQYF
clone_size: .
v_call: TRBV12-3/TRBV12-4
j_call: TRBJ2-4
d_call: TRBD2

cdr3_nt: TGTGCCAGCAGTCCCCCAGGACAGATTTCCAACTATGGCTACACCTTC
cdr3_aa: CASSPPGQISNYGYTF
clone_size: .
v_call: TRBV27
j_call: TRBJ1-2
d_call: .

cdr3_nt: TGTGCCAGCAGTTTATACAGGGGGCCTTTTGATGGCTACACCTTC
cdr3_aa: CASSLYRGPFDGYTF
clone_size: few
v_call: TRBV28
j_call: TRBJ1-2
d_call: TRBD1

cdr3_nt: TGCAGTGCAGGACAGGGGGCAACTAATGAAAAACTGTTTTTT
cdr3_aa: CSAGQGATNEKLFF
clone_size: .
v_call: TRBV20-1
j_call: TRBJ1-4
d_call: TRBD1

cdr3_nt: TGTGCCAGCAGTTTAGGAAGCAGCTACACCTTC
cdr3_aa: CASSLGSSYTF
clone_size: .
v_call: TRBV12-3/TRBV12-4
j_call: TRBJ1-2
d_call: .

cdr3_nt: TGTGCCAGCAGTTACTCGAGTAGGGGCCCGGAGGGGATGAATTCACCCCTCCACTTT
cdr3_aa: CASSYSSRGPEGMNSPLHF
clone_size: .
v_call: TRBV6-5
j_call: TRBJ1-6
d_call: .

cdr3_nt: TGTGCCAGCAGTTTGAAGGGTGGAAACACTGAAGCTTTCTTT
cdr3_aa: CASSLKGGNTEAFF
clone_size: few
v_call: TRBV28
j_call: TRBJ1-1
d_call: .

cdr3_nt: TGTGCCAGCAGAGACGGTCGGACAGGGGGCCATCAGCCCCAGCATTTT
cdr3_aa: CASRDGRTGGHQPQHF
clone_size: .
v_call: TRBV2
j_call: TRBJ1-5
d_call: TRBD1

cdr3_nt: TGTGCCAGCAGTCTCCTACAGGGTGATTATGGCTACACCTTC
cdr3_aa: CASSLLQGDYGYTF
clone_size: .
v_call: TRBV28
j_call: TRBJ1-2
d_call: .

cdr3_nt: TGCAGTGCTAGAGATTTCGCCAGGGGGAATGAGCAGTTCTTC
cdr3_aa: CSARDFARGNEQFF
clone_size: .
v_call: TRBV20-1
j_call: TRBJ2-1
d_call: TRBD1

cdr3_nt: TGTGCCAGCCTTGGGGGTCTGCAAGAGACCCAGTACTTC
cdr3_aa: CASLGGLQETQYF
clone_size: .
v_call: TRBV2
j_call: TRBJ2-5
d_call: .

cdr3_nt: TGCGCCAGCAGCTTAATGAGCTCCTACAATGAGCAGTTCTTC
cdr3_aa: CASSLMSSYNEQFF
clone_size: .
v_call: TRBV5-1
j_call: TRBJ2-1
d_call: .

cdr3_nt: TGTGCCAGCAGTTTAATAGGGACTAGTCATGAGCAGTTCTTC
cdr3_aa: CASSLIGTSHEQFF
clone_size: .
v_call: TRBV27
j_call: TRBJ2-1
d_call: TRBD2

cdr3_nt: TGCAGTGCTACCCAGCCGGCACAGGGGGCGTCCTACAATGAGCAGTTCTTC
cdr3_aa: CSATQPAQGASYNEQFF
clone_size: .
v_call: TRBV20-1
j_call: TRBJ2-1
d_call: TRBD1

cdr3_nt: TGTGCCAGCAGCGAGGGAGGGGTGAGGACAGATACGCAGTATTTT
cdr3_aa: CASSEGGVRTDTQYF
clone_size: .
v_call: TRBV9
j_call: TRBJ2-3
d_call: TRBD2

cdr3_nt: TGCAGCGTGGAGACAGGGGGCGCCTCCTATGGCTACACCTTC
cdr3_aa: CSVETGGASYGYTF
clone_size: .
v_call: TRBV29-1
j_call: TRBJ1-2
d_call: TRBD1

cdr3_nt: TGTGCCAGCAGTGAGCACGGGACAGGGGCCAACGAGCAGTACTTC
cdr3_aa: CASSEHGTGANEQYF
clone_size: .
v_call: TRBV12-3/TRBV12-4
j_call: TRBJ2-7
d_call: TRBD1

cdr3_nt: TGTGCCAGCACTCGCGGGAGGAGCTACACCTTC
cdr3_aa: CASTRGRSYTF
clone_size: .
v_call: TRBV6-5
j_call: TRBJ1-2
d_call: .

cdr3_nt: TGTGCCAGCAGCCCTGCACGGACAGGGCCTCCCTACGAGCAGTACTTC
cdr3_aa: CASSPARTGPPYEQYF
clone_size: .
v_call: TRBV7-9
j_call: TRBJ2-7
d_call: TRBD1

cdr3_nt: TGTGCCAGCAGCTTCCAAGTCTCCTATGAGCAGTACTTC
cdr3_aa: CASSFQVSYEQYF
clone_size: .
v_call: TRBV7-6
j_call: TRBJ2-5
d_call: .

cdr3_nt: TGTGCCAGCAGCCAAGATTTGGCGCTAGCGTACGAGCAGTACTTC
cdr3_aa: CASSQDLALAYEQYF
clone_size: .
v_call: TRBV4-2
j_call: TRBJ2-7
d_call: .

cdr3_nt: TGCAGTGCTAGCCGGGGCCGAAACAATGAGCAGTTCTTC
cdr3_aa: CSASRGRNNEQFF
clone_size: .
v_call: TRBV20-1
j_call: TRBJ2-1
d_call: .

cdr3_nt: TGTGCCAGCAGCTTAATGGCTATGGAGACCCAGTACTTC
cdr3_aa: CASSLMAMETQYF
clone_size: .
v_call: TRBV7-3
j_call: TRBJ2-5
d_call: .

cdr3_nt: TGTGCCAGCAGCTTAGGGACAGAAACCTACGAGCAGTACTTC
cdr3_aa: CASSLGTETYEQYF
clone_size: few
v_call: TRBV13
j_call: TRBJ2-7
d_call: .

cdr3_nt: TGTGCCAGCAGCGTAGCCGGAGGGCCAATCGGGGCAGATACGCAGTATTTT
cdr3_aa: CASSVAGGPIGADTQYF
clone_size: .
v_call: TRBV9
j_call: TRBJ2-3
d_call: .

cdr3_nt: TGCAGCGTTGCTTCTCTAGCGGCTAGAAGCTCCTACAATGAGCAGTTCTTC
cdr3_aa: CSVASLAARSSYNEQFF
clone_size: few
v_call: TRBV29-1
j_call: TRBJ2-1
d_call: TRBD2

cdr3_nt: TGTACCAGCAGCCTTCAGCGGGGGGGCTACAATGAGCGGTTCTTC
cdr3_aa: CTSSLQRGGYNERFF
clone_size: .
v_call: TRBV7-2
j_call: TRBJ2-1
d_call: TRBD2

cdr3_nt: TGCAGTGCTAGAGGTTGGGCGGGGGTAGATACGCAGTATTTT
cdr3_aa: CSARGWAGVDTQYF
clone_size: .
v_call: TRBV20-1
j_call: TRBJ2-3
d_call: TRBD2

cdr3_nt: TGTGCCAGCCGCGTTCTAGGACAGGTAAACGTTCAGTACTTC
cdr3_aa: CASRVLGQVNVQYF
clone_size: .
v_call: TRBV6-1
j_call: TRBJ2-4
d_call: TRBD1

cdr3_nt: TGCGCCAGCAGCCCTGGGACTAGCGGGAGGGGCAATGAGCAGTTCTTC
cdr3_aa: CASSPGTSGRGNEQFF
clone_size: few
v_call: TRBV5-1
j_call: TRBJ2-1
d_call: TRBD2